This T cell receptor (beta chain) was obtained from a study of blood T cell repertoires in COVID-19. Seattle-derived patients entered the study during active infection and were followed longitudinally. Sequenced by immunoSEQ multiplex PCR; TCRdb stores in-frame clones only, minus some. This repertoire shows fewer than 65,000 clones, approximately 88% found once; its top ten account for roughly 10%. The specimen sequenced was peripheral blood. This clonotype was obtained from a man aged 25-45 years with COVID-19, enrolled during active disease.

This chain's CDR3 is CASSSLAGPAYNEQFF. The CDR3 bases are TGTGCCAGCAGTTCCCTAGCGGGACCAGCCTACAATGAGCAGTTCTTC. The V gene is TRBV28, the J gene TRBJ2-1; 9 positions agree with TRBD2. CDR3 length equals 16 residues. V shed 4 bases, J shed 2 bases, and the junction held 6 bases outside the gene matches. Germline CDR1 reads MDHEN; CDR2 reads SYDVKM.